This T cell receptor (beta chain) was documented in a study of blood T cells in healthy people across ages. Primed by a sample-barcoded 5' primer and a J-beta primer mix, a second PCR proceeded for 7 to 11 cycles. TCRdb fed the 5' RACE reads into MiXCR, producing one record per CDR3 protein. The sample has about 800,000 distinct CDR3 sequences; more than 35% are singletons. RNA extraction gave at least 5.5 micrograms of total RNA per sample. V gave up 4 bases and J gave up 10 bases, with 14 bases separating them. CDR3 size: 13 residues. CDR1 is MNHEY, CDR2 SMNVEV, per germline (reference sequence). This clonotype was seen at least ten times.

The chain recombines TRBV27 with TRBJ2-1; possible D gene TRBD1, 6 bases. This clonotype was obtained from a man aged 80 or over in good health. Sequenced: blood. CDR3 DNA sequence: TGTGCCAGCAGTTCGACTGGACAGTCGGAGCAGTTCTTC. It is translated as CASSSTGQSEQFF.